This entry concerns a single T cell receptor beta chain. This CDR3 has 15 residues. The V segment lost 4 bases and the J segment 8 bases; nucleotides outside the gene matches: 8. Germline CDR1 and CDR2: MNHEY and SVGAGI. These data belong to a study of blood T cell repertoires in COVID-19. Generated by immunoSEQ multiplex PCR, the TCRdb table keeps only in-frame clones and is missing some. The sample lists about 140,000 clones; 70% to 90% were seen once. This TCR was recovered from a woman aged 55-70 years with acute or convalescent COVID-19. Material for sequencing was peripheral blood. The gene calls are TRBV6-5 and TRBJ1-4, with TRBD1 matching over 9 bases. CDR3 bases: TGTGCCAGCAGTTCCAACAGGGGGCTAAAAGAAAAACTGTTTTTT. Translation: CASSSNRGLKEKLFF.